These 7 T cell receptor beta chains came from one sample sequenced in a study of blood T cell repertoires in COVID-19. The method was immunoSEQ multiplex PCR; TCRdb's version includes in-frame clones alone and lacks a portion of them. The top ten clones hold about 6% of a sample with fewer than 75,000 clones, 79% of them seen once. Sequenced: peripheral blood. The origin of the receptors is an older woman with acute or convalescent COVID-19.

This clone was counted only a few times. The V call is TRBV9, the J call TRBJ1-5; no clear D. Germline CDR1 and CDR2: SGDLS and YYNGEE. The CDR3 runs 17 residues. The V gene lost 0 bases and the J gene lost 0 bases, with 13 bases spanning the gap. The CDR3: CASSVGSDSDSNQPQHF. The CDR3 coding sequence is TGTGCCAGCAGCGTAGGATCGGACTCCGATAGCAATCAGCCCCAGCATTTT.

This clone was counted ten times or more. The chain carries TRBV25-1 and TRBJ1-3; D remains unclear. V lost 2 bases and J lost 3, with 8 bases in between. The CDR3 has 14 amino acids. CDR1 is MGHDK, CDR2 SYGVNS, per germline. The CDR3 reads CASSEGGLGNTIYF. The CDR3 DNA reads as TGTGCCAGCAGTGAAGGAGGGCTTGGAAACACCATATATTTT.

V usage is TRBV10-1 and J usage is TRBJ2-2; perhaps TRBD2 as D (5 bases). V was pared by 6 bases and J by 6 bases, with 11 bases between. The CDR3 loop spans 13 amino acids. Germline V lookup: CDR1 WNHNN, CDR2 SYGVQD (reference sequence). CDR3: CASSKRAAGELFF. The CDR3 DNA follows: TGCGCCAGCAGCAAGAGGGCGGCCGGGGAGCTGTTTTTT.

The chain employs TRBV29-1 and TRBJ2-1; perhaps TRBD2 as D (7 bases). The germline V and J ends were trimmed by 7 bases and 0 bases, with 16 bases remaining between them. Germline CDR1 SQVTM, CDR2 ANQGSEA. The CDR3 runs to 15 residues. Here the CDR3 DNA reads TGCAGCGCCGAGGGGGGGAGTAGCTCCTACAATGAGCAGTTCTTC. Amino acids: CSAEGGSSSYNEQFF.

This rearrangement joins TRBV7-3 to TRBJ2-2; possible D gene TRBD2, 6 bases. Germline loops: CDR1 SGHTA, CDR2 FQGTGA. V was shortened by 5 bases and J by 7 bases, with 11 bases between the two germline ends. The CDR3 is made up of 13 amino acids. CDR3 protein: CASSTGVSGELFF. DNA of the CDR3: TGTGCCAGCAGCACGGGGGTGAGCGGGGAGCTGTTTTTT.

The chain carries TRBV27 and TRBJ1-6; TRBD1 agrees at 7 bases. Trimming took 1 base from V and 9 from J; bases not matched to a gene: 3. The germline CDR1 and CDR2 sequences are MNHEY and SMNVEV (reference sequence). This CDR3 has 14 amino acids. The CDR3 protein is CASSLYRGGSPLHF. CDR3 coding DNA: TGTGCCAGCAGTTTATACAGGGGAGGTTCACCCCTCCACTTT.

As DNA, the CDR3 is TGTGCCAGCGCTTTAAGGGGTACCGGGGAGCTGTTTTTT. Translating it yields CASALRGTGELFF. This chain connects TRBV28 to TRBJ2-2; weak D call: TRBD1 (5 bases). This CDR3 is built from 13 residues. Trimming removed 8 bases at V and 5 bases at J, with 12 bases between. Germline V gene data show CDR1 as MDHEN and CDR2 as SYDVKM.